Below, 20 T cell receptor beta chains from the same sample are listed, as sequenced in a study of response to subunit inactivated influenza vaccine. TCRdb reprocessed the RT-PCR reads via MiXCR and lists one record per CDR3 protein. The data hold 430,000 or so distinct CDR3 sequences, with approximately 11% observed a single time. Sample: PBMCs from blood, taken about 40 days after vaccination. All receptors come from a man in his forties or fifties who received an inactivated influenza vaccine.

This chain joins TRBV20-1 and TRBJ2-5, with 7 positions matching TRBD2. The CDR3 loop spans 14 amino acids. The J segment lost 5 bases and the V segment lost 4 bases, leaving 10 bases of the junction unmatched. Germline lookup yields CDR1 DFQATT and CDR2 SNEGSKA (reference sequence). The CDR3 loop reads CSANNLAVGETQYF. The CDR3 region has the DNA TGCAGTGCTAATAACCTAGCGGTCGGGGAGACCCAGTACTTC.

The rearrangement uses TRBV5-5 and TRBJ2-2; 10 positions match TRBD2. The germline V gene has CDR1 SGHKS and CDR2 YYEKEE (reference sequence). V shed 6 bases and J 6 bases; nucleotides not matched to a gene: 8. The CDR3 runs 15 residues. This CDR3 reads CASTQREGKAGELFF. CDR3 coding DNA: TGTGCCAGCACCCAGCGGGAGGGGAAGGCCGGGGAGCTGTTTTTT.

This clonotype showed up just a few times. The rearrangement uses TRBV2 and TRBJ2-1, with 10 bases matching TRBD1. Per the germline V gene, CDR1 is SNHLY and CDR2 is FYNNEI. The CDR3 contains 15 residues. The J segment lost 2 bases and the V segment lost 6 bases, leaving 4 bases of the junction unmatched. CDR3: CASRTGQGAYNEQFF. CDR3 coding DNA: TGTGCCAGCAGAACCGGACAGGGGGCCTACAATGAGCAGTTCTTC.

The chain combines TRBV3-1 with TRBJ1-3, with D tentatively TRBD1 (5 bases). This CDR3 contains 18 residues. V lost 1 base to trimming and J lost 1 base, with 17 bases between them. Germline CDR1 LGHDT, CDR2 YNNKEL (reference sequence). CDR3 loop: CASSQGGINRISGNTIYF. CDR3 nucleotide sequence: TGTGCCAGCAGCCAAGGAGGGATAAACAGGATTTCTGGAAACACCATATATTTT.

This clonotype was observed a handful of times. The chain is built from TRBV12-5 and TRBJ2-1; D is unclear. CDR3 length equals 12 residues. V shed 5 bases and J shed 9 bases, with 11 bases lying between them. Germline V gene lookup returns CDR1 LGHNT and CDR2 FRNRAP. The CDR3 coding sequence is TGTGCTAGTGGTCCAGGAGTCGGTGAGCAGTTCTTC. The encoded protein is CASGPGVGEQFF.

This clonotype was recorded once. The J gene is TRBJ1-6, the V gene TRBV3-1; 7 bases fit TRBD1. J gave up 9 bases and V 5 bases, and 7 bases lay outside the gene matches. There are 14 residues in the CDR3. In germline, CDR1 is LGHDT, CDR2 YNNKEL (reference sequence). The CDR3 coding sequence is TGTGCCAGCAGCGAAACAGGGGCAGGTTCACCCCTCCACTTT. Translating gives CASSETGAGSPLHF.

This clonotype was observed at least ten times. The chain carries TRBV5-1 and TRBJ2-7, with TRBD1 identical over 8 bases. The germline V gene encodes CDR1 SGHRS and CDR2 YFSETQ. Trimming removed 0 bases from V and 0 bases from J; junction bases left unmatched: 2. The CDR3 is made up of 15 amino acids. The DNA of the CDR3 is TGCGCCAGCAGCTTGGGTGGACAGGGCTCCTACGAGCAGTACTTC. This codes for CASSLGGQGSYEQYF.

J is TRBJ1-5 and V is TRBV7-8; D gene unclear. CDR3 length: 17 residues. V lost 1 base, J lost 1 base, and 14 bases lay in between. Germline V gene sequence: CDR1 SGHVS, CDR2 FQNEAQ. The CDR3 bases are TGTGCCAGCAGCTTAGACAGCGGACGTAGGAGCAATCAGCCCCAGCATTTT. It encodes CASSLDSGRRSNQPQHF.

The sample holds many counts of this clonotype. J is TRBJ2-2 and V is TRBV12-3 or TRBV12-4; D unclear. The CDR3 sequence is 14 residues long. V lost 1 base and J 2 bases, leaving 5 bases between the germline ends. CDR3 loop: CASSLVLNTGELFF. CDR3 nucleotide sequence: TGTGCCAGCAGTTTAGTACTAAACACCGGGGAGCTGTTTTTT.

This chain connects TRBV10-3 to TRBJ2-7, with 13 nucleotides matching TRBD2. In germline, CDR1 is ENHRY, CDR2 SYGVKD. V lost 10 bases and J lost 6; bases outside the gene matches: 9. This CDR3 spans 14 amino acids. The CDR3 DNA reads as TGTGCCAGTAGGACTAGCGGGAGATCGGGCGAGCAGTACTTC. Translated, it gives CASRTSGRSGEQYF.

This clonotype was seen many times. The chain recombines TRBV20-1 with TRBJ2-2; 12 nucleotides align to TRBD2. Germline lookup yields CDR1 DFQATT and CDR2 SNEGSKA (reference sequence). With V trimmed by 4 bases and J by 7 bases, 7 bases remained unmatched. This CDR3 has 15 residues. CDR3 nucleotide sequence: TGCAGTGCTAAGCTAGCGGGAGGGGGAAACGGGGAGCTGTTTTTT. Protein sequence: CSAKLAGGGNGELFF.

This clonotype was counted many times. The CDR3: CASSQLGQAYEQYF. CDR3 in DNA: TGCGCCAGCAGCCAATTAGGACAAGCCTACGAGCAGTACTTC. The chain couples TRBV4-1 to TRBJ2-7; weak D call: TRBD1 (5 bases). Per germline, CDR1 MGHRA and CDR2 YSYEKL. The CDR3 sequence is 14 residues long. Trimming pared 2 bases from V and 2 bases from J, leaving 10 bases between.

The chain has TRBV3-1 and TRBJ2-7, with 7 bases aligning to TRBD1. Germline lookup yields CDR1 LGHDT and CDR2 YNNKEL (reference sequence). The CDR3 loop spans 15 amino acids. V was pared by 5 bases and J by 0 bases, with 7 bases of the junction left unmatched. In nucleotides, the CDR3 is TGTGCCAGCAGCTATAGAAACAGGGGCTCCTACGAGCAGTACTTC. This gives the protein CASSYRNRGSYEQYF.

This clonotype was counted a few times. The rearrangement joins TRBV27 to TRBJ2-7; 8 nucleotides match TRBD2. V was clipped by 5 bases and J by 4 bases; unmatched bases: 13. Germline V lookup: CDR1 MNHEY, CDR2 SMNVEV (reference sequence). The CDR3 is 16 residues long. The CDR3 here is CASSRGGNPIYYEQYF. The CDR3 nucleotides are TGTGCCAGCAGTCGGGGGGGGAATCCGATTTATTACGAGCAGTACTTC.

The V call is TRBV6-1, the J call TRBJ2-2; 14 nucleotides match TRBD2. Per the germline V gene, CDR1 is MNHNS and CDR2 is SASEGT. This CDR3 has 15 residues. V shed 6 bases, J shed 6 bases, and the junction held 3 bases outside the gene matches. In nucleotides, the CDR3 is TGTGCCAGCAGCTCGACTAGCGGGGGGGCCGGGGAGCTGTTTTTT. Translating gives CASSSTSGGAGELFF.

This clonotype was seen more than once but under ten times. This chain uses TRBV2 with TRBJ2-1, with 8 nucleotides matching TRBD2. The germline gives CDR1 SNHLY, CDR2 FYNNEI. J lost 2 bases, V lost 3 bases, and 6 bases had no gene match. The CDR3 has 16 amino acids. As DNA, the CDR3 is TGTGCCAGCAGTGATCCCGGACTAGCCCCCTACAATGAGCAGTTCTTC. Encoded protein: CASSDPGLAPYNEQFF.

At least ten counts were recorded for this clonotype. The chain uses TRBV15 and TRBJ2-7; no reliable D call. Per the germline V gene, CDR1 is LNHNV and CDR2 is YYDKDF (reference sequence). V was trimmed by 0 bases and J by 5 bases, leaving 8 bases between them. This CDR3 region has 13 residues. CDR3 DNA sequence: TGTGCCACCAGCAGAGAGGTGGGAAACGAGCAGTACTTC. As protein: CATSREVGNEQYF.

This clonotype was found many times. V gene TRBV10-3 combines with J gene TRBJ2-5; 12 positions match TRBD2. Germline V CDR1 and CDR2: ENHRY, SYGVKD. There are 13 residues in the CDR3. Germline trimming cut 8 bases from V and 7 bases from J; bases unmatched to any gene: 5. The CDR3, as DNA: TGTGCCATCCGGACTAGCGGGGAAGTGACCCAGTACTTC. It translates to CAIRTSGEVTQYF.

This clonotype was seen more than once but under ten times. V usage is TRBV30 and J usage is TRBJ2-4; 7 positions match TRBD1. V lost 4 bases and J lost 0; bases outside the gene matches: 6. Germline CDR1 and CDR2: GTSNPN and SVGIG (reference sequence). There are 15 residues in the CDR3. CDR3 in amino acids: CAWTVGQLAKNIQYF. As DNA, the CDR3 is TGTGCCTGGACCGTGGGACAGCTAGCCAAAAACATTCAGTACTTC.

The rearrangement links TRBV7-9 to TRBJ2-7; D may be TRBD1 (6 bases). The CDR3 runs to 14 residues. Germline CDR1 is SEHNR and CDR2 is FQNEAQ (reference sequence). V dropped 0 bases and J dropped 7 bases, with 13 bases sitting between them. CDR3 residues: CASSLAGVTGEQYF. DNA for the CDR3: TGTGCCAGCAGCTTAGCGGGGGTCACAGGGGAGCAGTACTTC.